This entry lists 23 T cell receptor beta chains sequenced from one sample in a study of T cell repertoires in cytomegalovirus infection. MiXCR, run by TCRdb on the reads, gives a single entry per CDR3 protein. This table holds 700,000 to 950,000 distinct CDR3 sequences, around a third found once. These receptors lack a known antigen. The material was cultured CD8+ T cells from PBMCs, obtained from culture after CMV antigen stimulation. The source is a human donor in good health (CMV status not recorded). Some clones in this sample may be carry-over from other donors' samples.

This clonotype was counted at least ten times. The chain carries TRBV7-2 and TRBJ2-2; 10 positions agree with TRBD1. This CDR3 contains 16 residues. Germline V gene sequence: CDR1 SGHTA, CDR2 FQGNSA. The junction had 6 bases not matched to a gene; V was cut back by 2 bases and J by 6 bases. In DNA, the CDR3 is TGTGCCAGCAGCTTATTGACAGGGGGCTTATCCGGGGAGCTGTTTTTT. Amino acid sequence: CASSLLTGGLSGELFF. The whole variable domain, remainder taken from reference TRBV7-2 and TRBJ2-2, is GAGVSQSPSNKVTEKGKDVELRCDPISGHTALYWYRQSLGQGLEFLIYFQGNSAPDKSGLPSDRFSAERTGGSVSTLTIQRTQQEDSAVYLCASSLLTGGLSGELFFGEGSRLTVL.

The chain recombines TRBV27 with TRBJ2-3; 7 bases are a match to TRBD1. CDR1 and CDR2 from the germline V gene are MNHEY and SMNVEV (reference sequence). The J segment lost 0 bases and the V segment lost 4 bases, leaving 10 bases of the junction unmatched. The CDR3 runs 17 residues. The CDR3 coding sequence is TGTGCCAGCAGTTCCCTCCGGACAGGAGGCAGCACAGATACGCAGTATTTT. The encoded protein is CASSSLRTGGSTDTQYF.

The rearrangement joins TRBV10-3 to TRBJ1-5; tentatively, D is TRBD1 (6 bases). The CDR3 is 17 amino acids. The germline V gene has CDR1 ENHRY and CDR2 SYGVKD. Between the trimmed V and J ends, which lost 4 bases and 0 bases, there was a span of 16 bases. The CDR3 is CAISGGPRGFSNQPQHF. CDR3 DNA sequence: TGTGCCATCAGTGGGGGGCCTCGGGGTTTTAGCAATCAGCCCCAGCATTTT.

The J gene is TRBJ2-7, the V gene TRBV12-5, with a tentative D call TRBD2 (5 bases). Trimming left V 4 bases short and J 3 bases short, with 13 bases between. This CDR3 region has 14 residues. Germline CDR1 and CDR2: LGHNT and FRNRAP. The CDR3 reads CASGSPGRHYEQYF. The CDR3 nucleotides read TGTGCTAGTGGTTCCCCGGGGAGACACTACGAGCAGTACTTC.

This clonotype has more than one count but fewer than ten. The chain joins TRBV7-6 to TRBJ2-5; 8 bases align to TRBD2. Germline CDR1 is SGHVS and CDR2 is FNYEAQ. The CDR3 runs to 14 residues. Trimming removed 5 bases from V and 6 bases from J; junction bases left unmatched: 8. CDR3 residues: CASSPRGGLQTQYF. The CDR3 DNA reads TGTGCCAGCAGCCCTCGGGGGGGCTTACAGACCCAGTACTTC.

This clonotype was seen only a few times. An end of the junction does not agree with germline; a read error may underlie this. The rearrangement links TRBV7-7 to TRBJ1-1, with D uncertain. The CDR3 is 11 residues long. The germline gives CDR1 SSHAT, CDR2 FNYEAQ (reference sequence). Here the CDR3 reads CASSSLGIAFF. CDR3 in DNA: TGTGCTAGCAGCTCTCTCGGGATAGCTTTCTTT.

As regards this clonotype: Compared with germline, one end of the junction differs, possibly owing to a read error. The chain is built from TRBV14 and TRBJ2-1, with D perhaps TRBD2 (6 bases). This CDR3 region has 16 residues. The germline CDR1 and CDR2 sequences are SGHDN and FVKESK. This chain's CDR3 is CASSQVWRDAYNEQFF. The CDR3 DNA follows: TGTGCCAGCAGTCAAGTTTGGAGGGACGCCTACAATGAGCAGTTCTTC. Full variable domain (outside the CDR3, taken from reference TRBV14 and TRBJ2-1): EAGVTQFPSHSVIEKGQTVTLRCDPISGHDNLYWYRRVMGKEIKFLLHFVKESKQDESGMPNNRFLAERTGGTYSTLKVQPAELEDSGVYFCASSQVWRDAYNEQFFGPGTRLTVL.

This clonotype was counted many times. The chain links TRBV20-1 to TRBJ2-1; D is possibly TRBD2 (5 bases). With 0 bases removed from V and 11 bases from J, the gap between germline ends came to 11 bases. The CDR3 runs to 12 residues. Germline loops: CDR1 DFQATT, CDR2 SNEGSKA (reference sequence). The CDR3: CSARELGFKQFF. DNA for the CDR3: TGCAGTGCTAGAGAACTAGGGTTTAAGCAGTTCTTC.

This clonotype turned up a few times. The rearrangement links TRBV4-3 to TRBJ2-1; the match to TRBD2 covers 9 bases. Germline V CDR1 and CDR2: LGHNA, YSLEER. V was clipped by 0 bases and J by 8 bases; unmatched bases: 11. CDR3 length: 17 amino acids. The DNA of the CDR3 is TGCGCCAGCAGCCAAGAGGTATCGGGCGGGGGGGACGATGAGCAGTTCTTC. The encoded protein is CASSQEVSGGGDDEQFF.

This clonotype was detected a few times. This chain uses TRBV27 with TRBJ2-1, with no clear D. Between the trimmed V and J ends, which lost 1 base and 6 bases, there was a span of 10 bases. Germline loops: CDR1 MNHEY, CDR2 SMNVEV (reference sequence). The CDR3 consists of 14 residues. CDR3 nucleotide sequence: TGTGCCAGCAGTTTATGGGCGGATCTCAATGAGCAGTTCTTC. Translating gives CASSLWADLNEQFF.

This clonotype was counted between two and nine times. J is TRBJ1-1 and V is TRBV6-5; D unresolved. Trimming took 3 bases from V and 4 from J, leaving 12 bases between them. The germline CDR1 and CDR2 sequences are MNHEY and SVGAGI. This CDR3 comprises 14 residues. CDR3 amino acids: CASSYFGDSTEAFF. CDR3 DNA sequence: TGTGCCAGCAGTTATTTCGGAGATAGCACTGAAGCTTTCTTT.

This clonotype has just a few counts. The rearrangement links TRBV7-9 to TRBJ2-1; D is undetermined. There are 14 residues in the CDR3. CDR1 is SEHNR and CDR2 is FQNEAQ in the germline V gene (reference sequence). V lost 5 bases and J lost 5, with 13 bases in between. The DNA of the CDR3 is TGTGCCAGCAGCCCCCACCAACTAAACAATGAGCAGTTCTTC. Amino acid sequence: CASSPHQLNNEQFF.

This clonotype has ten or more counts. The rearrangement joins TRBV7-8 to TRBJ2-7; D is possibly TRBD2 (5 bases). V lost 2 bases, J lost 0 bases, and 11 bases lay in between. Germline V gene lookup returns CDR1 SGHVS and CDR2 FQNEAQ. This CDR3 has 15 residues. CDR3 protein: CASSLIAGSSYEQYV. The CDR3 region has the DNA TGTGCCAGCAGCTTAATTGCGGGTAGCTCCTACGAGCAGTACGTC.

The chain links TRBV7-6 to TRBJ2-7, with 8 bases lining up with TRBD1. CDR3 length: 14 amino acids. J was trimmed by 2 bases and V by 6 bases; bases with no gene match: 6. Germline CDR1 reads SGHVS; CDR2 reads FNYEAQ. DNA of the CDR3: TGTGCCAGCAGTTCCTACAGGGGGACCTACGAGCAGTACTTC. Translating it yields CASSSYRGTYEQYF.

In this sample, this clonotype turned up a few times. The chain recombines TRBV2 with TRBJ2-4, with 7 bases identical to TRBD2. The V and J ends lost 1 base and 3 bases, in that order; junction bases with no gene match: 9. The CDR3 is made up of 17 amino acids. CDR1 SNHLY and CDR2 FYNNEI come from the germline V gene. The CDR3 coding sequence is TGTGCCAGCAGTGAAGAGATTGGGGGGGAGGACAAAAACATTCAGTACTTC. As protein: CASSEEIGGEDKNIQYF.

This clonotype was found a few times. V gene TRBV6-5 combines with J gene TRBJ1-2; 8 bases fit TRBD1. Germline V gene lookup returns CDR1 MNHEY and CDR2 SVGAGI. The trim removed 10 bases at V and 8 bases at J, leaving 21 bases unmatched. CDR3 length equals 16 residues. In DNA form, the CDR3 reads TGTGCCACGCGGGTCGGGACAGGACAAAATTCGGGGGGCTACACCTTC. It is translated as CATRVGTGQNSGGYTF.

Only a few counts were recorded for this clonotype. The chain combines TRBV20-1 with TRBJ1-1, with TRBD1 as a possible D gene (5 bases). The V end lost 6 bases, the J end lost 5 bases, and 16 bases lay between the germline ends. This CDR3 contains 13 residues. CDR1 is DFQATT, CDR2 SNEGSKA, per germline (reference sequence). Here the CDR3 reads CSATPGEWTEAFF. The CDR3, as DNA: TGCAGTGCAACCCCGGGGGAATGGACTGAAGCTTTCTTT.

The V gene is TRBV6-2 or TRBV6-3, the J gene TRBJ1-1; perhaps TRBD1 as D (6 bases). CDR3 length: 14 residues. The V end lost 5 bases, the J end lost 6 bases, and 16 bases lay between the germline ends. Germline CDR1 MNHEY, CDR2 SVGEGT. The CDR3 here is CASSPPQGKPEAFF. CDR3 sequence (DNA): TGTGCCAGCAGTCCCCCTCAGGGGAAGCCTGAAGCTTTCTTT.

The chain combines TRBV7-4 with TRBJ1-1, with 9 bases matching TRBD1. CDR3 length: 19 amino acids. Per the germline V gene, CDR1 is SGHVT and CDR2 is SQSDAQ. The J segment lost 3 bases and the V segment lost 4 bases, leaving 18 bases of the junction unmatched. CDR3 coding DNA: TGTGCCAGCAGCTCACTTCCCGGGACAGGGTTTCTCGGGGACACTGAAGCTTTCTTT. Residues: CASSSLPGTGFLGDTEAFF.

A few counts support this clonotype. The V gene is TRBV7-2, the J gene TRBJ2-5, with a tentative D call TRBD1 (6 bases). Trimming took 6 bases from V and 7 from J, leaving 21 bases between them. Per the germline V gene, CDR1 is SGHTA and CDR2 is FQGNSA. This CDR3 region has 15 residues. DNA of the CDR3: TGTGCCAGCAGGTACCCGGAATTACGAGGGGGGACCCAGTACTTC. Its translation is CASRYPELRGGTQYF.

Concerning this clonotype itself: The junction departs from the called germline gene at one end, perhaps through a read error. The chain has TRBV4-2 and TRBJ1-1; D not certain. This CDR3 spans 16 amino acids. CDR1 and CDR2 (germline): LGHNA, YNFKEQ. The CDR3 here is CASTQVPGRMNTEAFF. DNA of the CDR3: TGTGCCAGCACCCAAGTACCCGGACGGATGAACACTGAAGCTTTCTTT.

The table lists this clonotype with many counts. V is TRBV7-6 and J is TRBJ1-2, with D perhaps TRBD1 (5 bases). Trimming stripped 1 base from V and 6 bases from J, with 21 bases between. The CDR3 spans 17 residues. The germline V gene encodes CDR1 SGHVS and CDR2 FNYEAQ. The CDR3 reads CASSLGRRGSSVDGYTF. In nucleotides, the CDR3 is TGTGCCAGCAGCTTAGGAAGACGGGGCAGCTCTGTGGATGGCTACACCTTC.

A few counts support this clonotype. This chain uses TRBV6-2 or TRBV6-3 with TRBJ2-7; TRBD2 agrees at 9 bases. CDR1 and CDR2 (germline): MNHEY, SVGEGT. J was trimmed by 3 bases and V by 6 bases; bases with no gene match: 9. The CDR3 extends over 15 amino acids. The CDR3 bases are TGTGCCAGCAGACCCAGCGGGGGGACATACTACGAGCAGTACGTC. Translating gives CASRPSGGTYYEQYV.